The 21 T cell receptor beta chains below come from one sample, sequenced in a study of TIL therapy for anti-PD-1-resistant metastatic lung cancer. The libraries were made with immunoSEQ v3. Libraries were prepared by immunoSEQ multiplex PCR; TCRdb keeps only in-frame clonotypes and omits some of them. Found here are more than 90,000 clones, 50% to 70% of them singletons; the top ten hold roughly 9.7%. Time point denoted: pre-treatment sample, taken before nivolumab and TIL therapy. The tumor samples were excised metastases, mostly pleural nodules or supraclavicular lymph nodes. The source was tumor tissue, collected at baseline. Receptors were obtained from a person between 25 and 79 years old with non-small cell lung cancer.

The V and J genes are TRBV30 and TRBJ1-6; D is possibly TRBD1 (5 bases). V was shortened by 0 bases and J by 0 bases, with 15 bases between the two germline ends. This CDR3 contains 18 residues. CDR1 and CDR2 (germline): GTSNPN, SVGIG (reference sequence). In DNA form, the CDR3 reads TGTGCCTGGAGTGTAGGGAGGACCACAGGCTCCTATAATTCACCCCTCCACTTT. Protein product: CAWSVGRTTGSYNSPLHF.

The chain carries TRBV6-2 or TRBV6-3 and TRBJ2-7; 10 bases align to TRBD2. This CDR3 contains 13 residues. The V gene end was trimmed by 8 bases and the J gene end by 12 bases; junction bases not matched to a gene: 13. CDR1 is MNHEY and CDR2 is SVGEGT in the germline V gene. The CDR3 sequence is CASGLAGVPHPYF. The DNA for the CDR3 is TGTGCCAGCGGCCTAGCGGGAGTACCCCACCCGTACTTC.

Only one count was recorded for this clone. The J gene is TRBJ1-5, the V gene TRBV6-5; a weak D match, TRBD1 (5 bases). Germline V gene lookup returns CDR1 MNHEY and CDR2 SVGAGI. V shed 3 bases and J shed 5 bases, with 14 bases lying between them. The CDR3 covers 15 residues. CDR3 in amino acids: CASSYRDGVDQPQHF. For the CDR3, the DNA is TGTGCCAGCAGTTATAGGGACGGGGTAGATCAGCCCCAGCATTTT.

The chain has TRBV19 and TRBJ2-7; 12 nucleotides align to TRBD2. This CDR3 is built from 19 residues. V was pared by 6 bases and J by 2 bases, with 17 bases of the junction left unmatched. CDR1 is LNHDA, CDR2 SQIVND, per germline (reference sequence). The CDR3 bases are TGTGCCAGTAGCGCGATAATCCTAGCGGGAGGGGTGAAGGCCTACGAGCAGTACTTC. Translating it yields CASSAIILAGGVKAYEQYF.

The chain employs TRBV18 and TRBJ2-3; D not resolved. Trimming removed 3 bases from V and 1 base from J, with 8 bases in between. Germline V lookup: CDR1 KGHSH, CDR2 LQKENI. The CDR3 length is 14 residues. In DNA form, the CDR3 reads TGTGCCAGCTCACCGGTGGCGGGCACAGATACGCAGTATTTT. It yields the protein CASSPVAGTDTQYF.

The chain recombines TRBV7-2 with TRBJ2-3, with 8 positions matching TRBD2. Losses at the gene ends were 1 base for V and 3 bases for J; bases not matched to a gene: 6. Germline lookup yields CDR1 SGHTA and CDR2 FQGNSA. The CDR3 is 16 amino acids. In nucleotides, the CDR3 is TGTGCCAGCAGCTTAGAGGTAGCGGGGTTGACAGATACGCAGTATTTT. This translates into CASSLEVAGLTDTQYF.

V and J are TRBV16 and TRBJ2-2; a possible D gene is TRBD1 (5 bases). CDR3 length equals 16 residues. The germline gives CDR1 KGHSY, CDR2 FQNENV. V was clipped by 0 bases and J by 0 bases, with 8 bases between them. The CDR3 is CASSQSRGPNTGELFF. In nucleotides, the CDR3 is TGTGCCAGCAGCCAATCAAGGGGCCCGAACACCGGGGAGCTGTTTTTT.

This clone has a handful of counts. The CDR3 reads CASSQDISGGAYEQYF. CDR3 sequence (DNA): TGTGCCAGCAGCCAAGATATAAGCGGGGGGGCCTACGAGCAGTACTTC. V and J are TRBV4-2 and TRBJ2-7; TRBD2 matches at 10 bases. The V gene end was trimmed by 0 bases and the J gene end by 2 bases; junction bases not matched to a gene: 4. Germline V gene sequence: CDR1 LGHNA, CDR2 YNFKEQ. This CDR3 is built from 16 residues.

The V and J genes are TRBV9 and TRBJ1-6; D remains unclear. Germline-derived CDR1 and CDR2 are SGDLS and YYNGEE. CDR3 length: 15 residues. V lost 4 bases to trimming and J lost 6 bases, with 14 bases between them. CDR3 sequence (DNA): TGTGCCAGCAGCACAGACGGGCAGTTTAATTCACCCCTCCACTTT. Translation: CASSTDGQFNSPLHF. The variable domain in full, completed from reference TRBV9 and TRBJ1-6, reads DSGVTQTPKHLITATGQRVTLRCSPRSGDLSVYWYQQSLDQGLQFLIQYYNGEERAKGNILERFSAQQFPDLHSELNLSSLELGDSALYFCASSTDGQFNSPLHFGNGTRLTVT.

In this sample, this clone turned up a few times. This chain connects TRBV29-1 to TRBJ1-2; no clear D. The CDR3 contains 11 residues. Germline-derived CDR1 and CDR2 are SQVTM and ANQGSEA. Trimming removed 8 bases from V and 4 bases from J, with 11 bases in between. CDR3 nucleotides: TGCAGCTCCCATTCCTTCTATGGCTACACCTTC. Translating it yields CSSHSFYGYTF. Full variable domain (rest looked up from reference TRBV29-1 and TRBJ1-2): SAVISQKPSRDICQRGTSLTIQCQVDSQVTMMFWYRQQPGQSLTLIATANQGSEATYESGFVIDKFPISRPNLTFSTLTVSNMSPEDSSIYLCSSHSFYGYTFGSGTRLTVV.

The chain employs TRBV11-2 and TRBJ2-7; 7 nucleotides agree with TRBD2. There are 16 residues in the CDR3. CDR1 is SGHAT and CDR2 is FQNNGV in the germline V gene. The trim removed 0 bases at V and 3 bases at J, leaving 8 bases unmatched. The CDR3 DNA reads TGTGCCAGCAGCTTAGAACCGGGGCTAGCGGTCTACGAGCAGTACTTC. It codes for CASSLEPGLAVYEQYF. The full variable domain, its missing parts supplied by reference TRBV11-2 and TRBJ2-7, is EAGVAQSPRYKIIEKRQSVAFWCNPISGHATLYWYQQILGQGPKLLIQFQNNGVVDDSQLPKDRFSAERLKGVDSTLKIQPAKLEDSAVYLCASSLEPGLAVYEQYFGPGTRLTVT.

CDR3 sequence reads: CASSYNLAGEFEQYF. The CDR3 nucleotides are TGTGCCAGCAGTTACAACCTAGCGGGGGAGTTCGAGCAGTACTTC. The chain combines TRBV6-5 with TRBJ2-7; 10 nucleotides align to TRBD2. The CDR3 has 15 residues. V lost 2 bases and J lost 6; bases outside the gene matches: 7. Germline V gene data show CDR1 as MNHEY and CDR2 as SVGAGI.

The chain couples TRBV9 to TRBJ2-1, with D perhaps being TRBD1 or TRBD2 (6 bases each). The CDR3 spans 16 residues. From germline, CDR1 is SGDLS and CDR2 YYNGEE. Trimming left V 0 bases short and J 2 bases short, with 12 bases between. The CDR3 DNA follows: TGTGCCAGCAGCGTAGGGCTGGGGGGCCCCTACAATGAGCAGTTCTTC. Amino acid sequence: CASSVGLGGPYNEQFF.

V is TRBV5-1 and J is TRBJ1-1; 9 bases are a match to TRBD1. The germline V gene has CDR1 SGHRS and CDR2 YFSETQ. V dropped 3 bases and J dropped 5; count of bases not matched to a gene: 5. The CDR3 length is 14 residues. The CDR3 nucleotides are TGCGCCAGCAGCTCACAGGGGGCTGGGACTGAAGCTTTCTTT. Translated, it gives CASSSQGAGTEAFF.

The rearrangement uses TRBV5-1 and TRBJ1-2; weak D call: TRBD1 (5 bases). CDR1 SGHRS and CDR2 YFSETQ come from the germline V gene. The CDR3 loop spans 13 amino acids. V dropped 4 bases and J dropped 4 bases, with 11 bases sitting between them. In DNA form, the CDR3 reads TGCGCCAGCAGCCCCGACGGGACCTATGGCTACACCTTC. Its translation is CASSPDGTYGYTF.

The chain couples TRBV28 to TRBJ1-1; D is perhaps TRBD1 (5 bases). The CDR3 spans 17 residues. Germline V lookup: CDR1 MDHEN, CDR2 SYDVKM. The V end was cut by 5 bases, the J end by 4 bases, with 23 bases between. This CDR3 reads CASSTSTVLRAGTEAFF. CDR3 coding DNA: TGTGCCAGCAGTACATCGACAGTTTTGAGGGCTGGCACTGAAGCTTTCTTT.

Notes on this clone: Distinct nucleotide sequences in the sample also encode this CDR3. The CDR3 here is CASTGQNYGYTF. The CDR3 DNA follows: TGTGCCAGCACTGGCCAGAACTATGGCTACACCTTC. The chain has TRBV28 and TRBJ1-2; D is uncertain. Germline CDR1 MDHEN, CDR2 SYDVKM. The CDR3 is 12 residues long. Trimming stripped 7 bases from V and 2 bases from J, with 8 bases between.

The chain employs TRBV7-8 and TRBJ2-1, with 14 bases aligning to TRBD2. Trimming removed 5 bases from V and 9 bases from J; junction bases left unmatched: 3. The CDR3 runs to 14 residues. CDR1 and CDR2 from the germline V gene are SGHVS and FQNEAQ. The CDR3 sequence is CASSMGLAGVEQFF. In DNA form, the CDR3 reads TGTGCCAGCAGCATGGGACTAGCGGGAGTTGAGCAGTTCTTC.

This CDR3 is CASGSPGQGVNQPQHF. The CDR3 region has the DNA TGTGCCAGTGGATCTCCGGGACAGGGGGTTAATCAGCCCCAGCATTTT. The chain joins TRBV19 to TRBJ1-5; 11 bases are a match to TRBD1. Germline-derived CDR1 and CDR2 are LNHDA and SQIVND (reference sequence). This CDR3 is built from 16 residues. J gave up 4 bases and V 8 bases, and 10 bases lay outside the gene matches. The variable domain in full, with the rest retrieved from reference TRBV19 and TRBJ1-5, is DGGITQSPKYLFRKEGQNVTLSCEQNLNHDAMYWYRQDPGQGLRLIYYSQIVNDFQKGDIAEGYSVSREKKESFPLTVTSAQKNPTAFYLCASGSPGQGVNQPQHFGDGTRLSIL.

This sequence joins TRBV7-3 and TRBJ1-1; TRBD1 agrees at 8 bases. Trimming at V came to 1 base and at J to 5 bases, leaving 9 bases not matched to a gene. Looked up from germline, CDR1 is SGHTA and CDR2 is FQGTGA. CDR3 length equals 16 residues. As DNA, the CDR3 is TGTGCCAGCAGCTTAAACCCCAGGGGGCAGAGGACTGAAGCTTTCTTT. Its protein is CASSLNPRGQRTEAFF.

V usage is TRBV2 and J usage is TRBJ1-1; D uncertain. Trimming stripped 7 bases from V and 4 bases from J, with 13 bases between. CDR1 is SNHLY, CDR2 FYNNEI, per germline. The CDR3 consists of 13 residues. The CDR3 sequence: CASMTGEGTEAFF. Written as DNA, the CDR3 is TGTGCCAGCATGACGGGAGAGGGCACTGAAGCTTTCTTT.